Listed below are T cell receptor beta chains from one sample, sequenced in a study of T cells in Graves' hyperthyroidism and ophthalmopathy. TCRdb re-called the multiplex PCR reads with MiXCR, one entry per CDR3 protein. The data contain about 340,000 distinct CDR3 sequences, 15% to 20% of them singletons. Sample: blood. Receptors originate from a woman aged 45-65 years with Graves' hyperthyroidism. Each CDR3 is given with its conserved first and last residue. D genes are given only for firm matches. Clone size is stated in some rows and not others, as once, few, many or a class when expanded.

len	v_gene	abundance	d_gene	j_gene	CDR3nt	CDR3aa
14	TRBV2	many	.	TRBJ2-5	TGTGCCAGCAGTGAACCCGACAACCAAGAGACCCAGTACTTC	CASSEPDNQETQYF
16	TRBV18	many	.	TRBJ2-5	TGTGCCAGCTCACCACCGGTCAGACAATACCAAGAGACCCAGTACTTC	CASSPPVRQYQETQYF
15	TRBV7-6	many	.	TRBJ2-2	TGTGCCAGCAGCGCCACAGTTCAGGGGACCGGGGAGCTGTTTTTT	CASSATVQGTGELFF
15	TRBV27	few	.	TRBJ2-5	TGTGCCAGCAGTTGGGCAACCGGGCCACGGGAGACCCAGTACTTC	CASSWATGPRETQYF
15	TRBV12-3/TRBV12-4	.	.	TRBJ2-1	TGTGCCAGCAGCCGATCGGGAGATCGGTACAATGAGCAGTTCTTC	CASSRSGDRYNEQFF
15	TRBV20-1	.	TRBD1	TRBJ2-5	TGCAGTGCCCTGACAGGGGGCAGCCACCAAGAGACCCAGTACTTC	CSALTGGSHQETQYF
12	TRBV11-2	many	.	TRBJ2-7	TGTGCCAGCAGCCACGCATCCTACGAGCAGTACTTC	CASSHASYEQYF
14	TRBV9	many	.	TRBJ2-5	TGTGCCAGCAGCGGCGGACCCCAGGAAGAGACCCAGTACTTC	CASSGGPQEETQYF
15	TRBV28	few	TRBD1	TRBJ2-2	TGTGCCAGCAGAGAGACAGGGATGGGCACCGGGGAGCTGTTTTTT	CASRETGMGTGELFF
19	TRBV11-2	.	TRBD1	TRBJ2-1	TGTGCCAGCAGCTTAGACGGGACAGGGGGAGGCCGCTCCTACAATGAGCAGTTCTTC	CASSLDGTGGGRSYNEQFF
14	TRBV5-1	many	.	TRBJ2-6	TGCGCCAGCAGCTTGGATCCTGGGGCCAACGTCCTGACTTTC	CASSLDPGANVLTF
14	TRBV19	.	.	TRBJ2-5	TGTGCCAGTAGTATAGGACACCACCAAGAGACCCAGTACTTC	CASSIGHHQETQYF
16	TRBV20-1	.	.	TRBJ2-7	TGCAGTGCTAGGAACCTAAGGGGCGCAGGGACCTACGAGCAGTACTTC	CSARNLRGAGTYEQYF
14	TRBV3-1	many	TRBD1	TRBJ2-1	TGTGCCAGCAGCCAAGGGACAGGGTCGGTTGAGCAGTTCTTC	CASSQGTGSVEQFF
13	TRBV30	few	.	TRBJ2-5	TGTGCCTGGGTGGACGGACGAGGGGGGACCCAGTACTTC	CAWVDGRGGTQYF
15	TRBV20-1	many	.	TRBJ1-1	TGCAGTGCTAGAGATTACAGTCTCCTAAACACTGAAGCTTTCTTT	CSARDYSLLNTEAFF
16	TRBV13	many	.	TRBJ1-2	TGTGCCAGCAGCCTCATCACCCCCCAGGGGTTTTATGGCTACACCTTC	CASSLITPQGFYGYTF
13	TRBV11-2	many	.	TRBJ2-5	TGTGCCAGCAGCTTATGGGGGTTAGAGACCCAGTACTTC	CASSLWGLETQYF
13	TRBV7-9	many	.	TRBJ2-3	TGTGCCAGCAGCTTAGGCCCGCGAGATACGCAGTATTTT	CASSLGPRDTQYF
14	TRBV3-1	.	.	TRBJ2-6	TGTGCCAGCAGCCACGCCTCTGGGGCCAACGTCCTGACTTTC	CASSHASGANVLTF
14	TRBV6-1	.	TRBD1	TRBJ1-6	TGTGCCAGCAAGGGACAGGGTGTGAATTCACCCCTCCACTTT	CASKGQGVNSPLHF
16	TRBV3-1	.	TRBD1	TRBJ2-1	TGTGCCAGCTCTCCCCCTGGGGACAGACCTTACAATGAGCAGTTCTTC	CASSPPGDRPYNEQFF
15	TRBV12-5	.	TRBD1	TRBJ1-5	TGTGCTAGTGGTTTTAAGAGGGGGCCCAATCAGCCCCAGCATTTT	CASGFKRGPNQPQHF
14	TRBV4-1	few	.	TRBJ2-3	TGCGCCAGCAGCCTAGCGGATACCACAGATACGCAGTATTTT	CASSLADTTDTQYF